The clone carrying this T cell receptor (beta chain) was counted between two and nine times. Antigen unknown. With 1 base removed from V and 7 bases from J, the gap between germline ends came to 14 bases. Germline V lookup: CDR1 LGHNA, CDR2 YSLEER. The CDR3 contains 16 residues. This entry belongs to a study of vaccination effects on CD4 cells after COVID-19. The wider study: Participants got two doses of BNT162b2 or mRNA-1273 vaccine.

Libraries were prepared by immunoSEQ multiplex PCR; TCRdb keeps only in-frame clonotypes and omits some of them. The sample contains 30,000 to 35,000 clones, roughly 73% of which appear only once. ViraFEST expansion of antigen-specific CD4+ T cells with viral peptide pools preceded sequencing. The culture ran for roughly ten days before CD4+ T cells were isolated. Vaccine recipients lacked prior SARS-CoV-2 infection and had negative nucleocapsid antibodies. Half-medium exchanges with IL-2 medium took place on days 3 and 7. The chain carries TRBV4-3 and TRBJ1-6; no firm D call. The sequencing here drew on CD4+ T cells from PBMCs cultured with HCoV-OC43 spike peptides, taken before COVID-19 vaccination. As for subset: HCoV-OC43 spike overlapping peptide pool stimulation. This receptor was obtained from a human donor who received a COVID-19 vaccine. CDR3 bases: TGCGCCAGCAGCCAAGTACCCAGAGTAGGGAATTCACCCCTCCACTTT. Encoded protein: CASSQVPRVGNSPLHF.